Presented here are 5 T cell receptor beta chains from one specimen sequenced in a study of blood T cell repertoires in COVID-19. The table came from immunoSEQ multiplex PCR; TCRdb's copy has only in-frame clones and leaves some out. The repertoire holds some 220,000 clones, with about 88% as singletons. Sequencing input: peripheral blood. These receptor sequences come from a man between 50 and 59 years old who had recovered from COVID-19.

The chain combines TRBV30 with TRBJ2-6; TRBD1 agrees at 11 bases. This CDR3 region has 13 residues. V was clipped by 0 bases and J by 13 bases; unmatched bases: 2. From germline, CDR1 is GTSNPN and CDR2 SVGIG (reference sequence). CDR3 protein: CAWSVGQGAVLTF. In DNA form, the CDR3 reads TGTGCCTGGAGTGTCGGACAGGGGGCTGTCCTGACTTTC.

The chain has TRBV18 and TRBJ2-5; possibly TRBD1 for D (5 bases). The CDR3 covers 14 residues. Germline V gene data show CDR1 as KGHSH and CDR2 as LQKENI. The V and J ends lost 1 base and 4 bases respectively, with 10 bases between them. CDR3 in amino acids: CASSPLRVGETQYF. CDR3 nucleotides: TGTGCCAGCTCACCACTCAGGGTCGGAGAGACCCAGTACTTC. The full variable domain, its missing parts supplied by reference TRBV18 and TRBJ2-5, is NAGVMQNPRHLVRRRGQEARLRCSPMKGHSHVYWYRQLPEEGLKFMVYLQKENIIDESGMPKERFSAEFPKEGPSILRIQQVVRGDSAAYFCASSPLRVGETQYFGPGTRLLVL.

Only a few counts were recorded for this clone. The V and J genes are TRBV7-9 and TRBJ2-7; the D gene is possibly TRBD2 (5 bases). V dropped 3 bases and J dropped 2 bases, with 14 bases sitting between them. CDR3 size: 15 residues. The germline CDR1 and CDR2 sequences are SEHNR and FQNEAQ (reference sequence). The DNA for the CDR3 is TGTGCCAGCAGCTTTGAGGGCACCCGAGCCTACGAGCAGTACTTC. Translating gives CASSFEGTRAYEQYF.

V gene TRBV6-5 combines with J gene TRBJ2-5; 9 bases fit TRBD2. The CDR3 runs to 15 residues. Germline CDR1 and CDR2: MNHEY and SVGAGI. Trimming took 7 bases from V and 4 from J; bases not matched to a gene: 10. The DNA of the CDR3 is TGTGCCAGCATCCGAGCGGGAGGAAGGGGAGAGACCCAGTACTTC. It encodes CASIRAGGRGETQYF.

Note on this clone: Germline is not matched at one junction end, which may reflect a read error. The V gene is TRBV15, the J gene TRBJ2-4; TRBD2 matches at 9 bases. CDR1 is LNHNV and CDR2 is YYDKDF in the germline V gene (reference sequence). CDR3 length equals 15 residues. This CDR3 reads CATSSGDGLAGTPNF. Written as DNA, the CDR3 is TGTGCCACCAGCAGCGGGGATGGGCTAGCGGGAACCCCGAACTTC.